The entry below describes one TCR beta chain. These data are taken from a study of blood T cell repertoires in COVID-19. Study at large: Acute and convalescent COVID-19 samples came from the United States, Italy and Spain. T cells, B-cell-depleted T cells, or PBMCs supplied cDNA or gDNA.

In the study's own analysis: The authors estimated nucleated cell counts from reference gene primer amplification. Libraries were prepared by immunoSEQ multiplex PCR; TCRdb keeps only in-frame clonotypes and omits some of them. Clonal size and the V and J genes are those of that table, whereas D and trimming came from the DNA. This sample has 70,000 to 95,000 clones; 92% occur once, and the top ten carry roughly 6.4%. The sequencing sample was made of peripheral blood. The TCR comes from a woman aged 55 to 70 with active COVID-19.

The CDR3 sequence: CASIMGQGNTEAFF. The DNA for the CDR3 is TGTGCCAGCATAATGGGACAGGGGAACACTGAAGCTTTCTTT. The chain links TRBV28 to TRBJ1-1; 9 bases fit TRBD1. The CDR3 consists of 14 residues. CDR1 and CDR2 from the germline V gene are MDHEN and SYDVKM. The J segment lost 1 base and the V segment lost 7 bases, leaving 4 bases of the junction unmatched.